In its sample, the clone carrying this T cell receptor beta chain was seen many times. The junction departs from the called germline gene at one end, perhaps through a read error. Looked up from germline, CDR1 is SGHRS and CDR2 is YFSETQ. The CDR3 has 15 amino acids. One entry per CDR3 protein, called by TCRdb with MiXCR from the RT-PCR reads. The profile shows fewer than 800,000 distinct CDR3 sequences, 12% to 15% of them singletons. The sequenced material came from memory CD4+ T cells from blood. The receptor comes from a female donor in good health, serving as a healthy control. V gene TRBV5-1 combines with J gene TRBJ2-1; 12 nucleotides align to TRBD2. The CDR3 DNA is TGTGCCAGCAGTTTAGCACTAGCGGGAGGTAATGAGCAGTTCTTC. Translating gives CASSLALAGGNEQFF.